The 18 T cell receptor beta chains in this list originate from one sample, sequenced in a study of patients and donors after allogeneic stem cell transplantation. A single record per CDR3 protein comes from TCRdb applying MiXCR to the RT-PCR reads. Altogether 920,000 or so distinct CDR3 sequences are present, about a sixth being singletons, with the ten largest covering roughly 6%. The sequenced sample consisted of blood, either unsorted or a sorted T cell fraction (not recorded which). These receptors all come from a human donor who was either an allogeneic HSCT recipient or a stem cell or donor lymphocyte infusion donor (not recorded which). It is not recorded whose cells these are; they may come from a transplant donor.

This clonotype came up many times. The V call is TRBV29-1, the J call TRBJ2-1; 9 bases line up with TRBD2. The CDR3 has 14 residues. Germline assignment: CDR1 SQVTM and CDR2 ANQGSEA. J was trimmed by 4 bases and V by 5 bases; bases with no gene match: 6. The CDR3 loop reads CSVIKAGGYNEQFF. CDR3 nucleotide sequence: TGCAGCGTTATAAAGGCGGGAGGGTACAATGAGCAGTTCTTC.

There are a few counts of this clonotype. This is likely a read error, given that the CDR3 carries no conserved phenylalanine or tryptophan at its end. This chain uses TRBV19 with TRBJ2-7; TRBD2 matches at 8 bases. The CDR3 runs 15 residues. V gave up 1 base and J gave up 2 bases; unmatched junction bases: 4. CDR1 and CDR2 (germline): LNHDA, SQIVND (reference sequence). The CDR3 spells CASSIAPGGTYEQYS. The DNA of the CDR3 is TGTGCCAGTAGTATAGCCCCGGGGGGGACCTACGAGCAGTACTCC.

This clonotype appeared a few times. The chain employs TRBV7-9 and TRBJ2-1; D ambiguous. From germline, CDR1 is SEHNR and CDR2 FQNEAQ (reference sequence). V shed 6 bases and J shed 0 bases, with 18 bases lying between them. This CDR3 region has 17 residues. This chain's CDR3 is CASRQTDWKGSYNEQFF. CDR3 DNA sequence: TGTGCCAGCAGACAAACCGACTGGAAAGGCTCCTACAATGAGCAGTTCTTC.

The chain couples TRBV5-4 to TRBJ2-1; 9 bases fit TRBD2. Germline assignment: CDR1 SGHNT and CDR2 YYREEE (reference sequence). Germline trimming cut 3 bases from V and 8 bases from J; bases unmatched to any gene: 9. The CDR3 runs to 15 residues. The CDR3 DNA reads as TGTGCCAGCAGCTCCGCGGGGGGGCCGCATGATGAGCAGTTCTTC. As protein: CASSSAGGPHDEQFF.

This clonotype came up many times. The chain carries TRBV5-5 and TRBJ1-5, with D possibly matching TRBD1 (5 bases). V was clipped by 3 bases and J by 4 bases, with 17 bases between them. CDR1 SGHKS and CDR2 YYEKEE come from the germline V gene (reference sequence). This CDR3 is built from 16 residues. The CDR3 protein is CASSWATGRANQPQHF. Here the CDR3 DNA reads TGTGCCAGCAGCTGGGCCACGGGACGGGCGAATCAGCCCCAGCATTTT.

This clonotype appeared a few times. The genes are TRBV9 and TRBJ2-3; D gene ambiguous. Germline CDR1 is SGDLS and CDR2 is YYNGEE. Trimming removed 1 base from V and 6 bases from J, with 12 bases in between. The CDR3 runs to 14 residues. The CDR3: CASSVKGSGDTQYF. In nucleotides, the CDR3 is TGTGCCAGCAGCGTAAAGGGATCTGGGGATACGCAGTATTTT.

The chain couples TRBV3-1 to TRBJ2-4, with 7 bases matching TRBD2. V shed 0 bases and J 8 bases; nucleotides not matched to a gene: 13. Germline V gives CDR1 LGHDT, CDR2 YNNKEL (reference sequence). CDR3 length: 17 amino acids. CDR3 protein: CASSQDLAGRERDIQYF. As DNA, the CDR3 is TGTGCCAGCAGCCAAGATCTTGCTGGGCGGGAGCGCGACATTCAGTACTTC.

The V gene is TRBV5-6, the J gene TRBJ1-1; D is possibly TRBD1 (6 bases). Deletions cut 0 bases from V and 4 bases from J, with 10 bases between. Germline loops: CDR1 SGHDT, CDR2 YYEEEE. The CDR3 loop spans 14 amino acids. CDR3 nucleotides: TGTGCCAGCAGCTTGGGGGGGCGGACCACTGAAGCTTTCTTT. This codes for CASSLGGRTTEAFF.

The V call is TRBV7-8, the J call TRBJ1-1; unclear D gene. Germline V gives CDR1 SGHVS, CDR2 FQNEAQ. Trimming left V 3 bases short and J 2 bases short, with 10 bases between. The CDR3 is 14 amino acids. The CDR3 loop reads CASSLSHTNTEAFF. The CDR3 DNA reads as TGTGCCAGCAGCTTGAGCCACACTAACACTGAAGCTTTCTTT. Based on the CDR3 plus reference TRBV7-8 and TRBJ1-1, the full variable domain is GAGVSQSPRYKVAKRGQDVALRCDPISGHVSLFWYQQALGQGPEFLTYFQNEAQLDKSGLPSDRFFAERPEGSVSTLKIQRTQQEDSAVYLCASSLSHTNTEAFFGQGTRLTVV.

The chain couples TRBV5-1 to TRBJ2-3; 8 bases align to TRBD2. This CDR3 has 16 residues. The V segment lost 2 bases and the J segment 0 bases; nucleotides outside the gene matches: 5. Germline V gives CDR1 SGHRS, CDR2 YFSETQ. CDR3 sequence (DNA): TGCGCCAGCAGCTTTAGCGGGGATATTAGCACAGATACGCAGTATTTT. Translation gives CASSFSGDISTDTQYF.

This clonotype occurred a few times. The V and J genes are TRBV7-6 and TRBJ2-2, with 10 bases identical to TRBD2. The CDR3 length is 19 residues. The germline V gene encodes CDR1 SGHVS and CDR2 FNYEAQ. V gave up 4 bases and J gave up 5 bases; unmatched junction bases: 16. Here the CDR3 DNA reads TGTGCCAGCAGCTATCCAAACATTAGCGGGGGGATAGATACCGGGGAGCTGTTTTTT. It specifies CASSYPNISGGIDTGELFF.

The J gene is TRBJ2-3, the V gene TRBV10-3, with D possibly being TRBD1 (6 bases). This CDR3 contains 13 residues. Trimming cost V 5 bases and J 2 bases, with 8 bases left between them. CDR1 and CDR2 from the germline V gene are ENHRY and SYGVKD. DNA for the CDR3: TGTGCCATCAGTAGGACAGCCACAGATACGCAGTATTTT. Encoded protein: CAISRTATDTQYF.

This clonotype turned up a few times. The V and J genes are TRBV27 and TRBJ2-1, with 11 bases identical to TRBD2. CDR3 length equals 19 residues. Germline trimming cut 5 bases from V and 0 bases from J; bases unmatched to any gene: 12. Germline V CDR1 and CDR2: MNHEY, SMNVEV (reference sequence). The CDR3 nucleotides read TGTGCCAGCAGTCACCTCGGACTAGCGGGCGCGAGCTCCTACAATGAGCAGTTCTTC. Residues: CASSHLGLAGASSYNEQFF.

The rearrangement joins TRBV19 to TRBJ2-5, with 8 bases aligning to TRBD1. The CDR3 has 12 amino acids. J gave up 5 bases and V 6 bases, and 2 bases lay outside the gene matches. The germline V gene encodes CDR1 LNHDA and CDR2 SQIVND (reference sequence). As DNA, the CDR3 is TGTGCCAGTAGGCAGGGGGCCGAGACCCAGTACTTC. Translating it yields CASRQGAETQYF.

This chain links TRBV29-1 with TRBJ2-2, with no clear D. CDR1 and CDR2 from the germline V gene are SQVTM and ANQGSEA. The CDR3 is made up of 12 amino acids. V lost 6 bases, J lost 5 bases, and 10 bases lay in between. CDR3 in DNA: TGCAGCGTACAAGCCCGTACCGGGGAGCTGTTTTTT. Protein sequence: CSVQARTGELFF.

The V gene is TRBV6-4, the J gene TRBJ1-2; D uncertain. Germline V gives CDR1 MRHNA, CDR2 SNTAGT. The CDR3 runs 15 residues. The germline V and J ends were trimmed by 0 bases and 6 bases, with 14 bases remaining between them. DNA for the CDR3: TGTGCCAGCAGTGACTCAGGCAGGAGGATTGATGGCTACACCTTC. Protein sequence: CASSDSGRRIDGYTF.

The rearrangement links TRBV4-3 to TRBJ2-2; 7 nucleotides line up with TRBD1. This CDR3 has 15 residues. V lost 3 bases, J lost 7 bases, and 8 bases stayed unmatched. Germline V gene data show CDR1 as LGHNA and CDR2 as YSLEER. The CDR3 loop is CASSQHTGVVGELFF. As DNA, the CDR3 is TGCGCCAGCAGCCAGCACACAGGGGTGGTCGGGGAGCTGTTTTTT.

There are many counts of this clonotype. The gene calls are TRBV15 and TRBJ2-7; D gene unclear. The germline CDR1 and CDR2 sequences are LNHNV and YYDKDF (reference sequence). CDR3 length: 13 amino acids. The V and J ends lost 0 bases and 3 bases respectively, with 6 bases between them. For the CDR3, the DNA is TGTGCCACCAGCAGAGATCCCGGCTACGAGCAGTACTTC. Protein: CATSRDPGYEQYF.